Here is one T cell receptor beta chain with its context. Its specificity is unknown. This sample was included in a study of T cell repertoires in cytomegalovirus infection. About the research overall: HLA-B-restricted CMV epitopes that are well studied, plus recently identified HLA-C-restricted ones, were used by the study.

MiXCR was run by TCRdb on the reads, yielding one entry per CDR3 protein. The sample contains roughly 310,000 distinct CDR3 sequences, about 27% of which appear only once. CDR1 is MDHEN, CDR2 SYDVKM, per germline. The V gene end was trimmed by 2 bases and the J gene end by 13 bases; junction bases not matched to a gene: 18. CDR3 length equals 16 residues. This receptor was obtained from a human donor in good health (CMV status not recorded). Some clones in this sample may be carry-over from other donors' samples. This specimen was cultured PBMCs, taken from culture after CMV antigen stimulation. The V call is TRBV28, the J call TRBJ1-2, with 8 bases identical to TRBD1. CDR3 amino acids: CASSLSVGTGLNRGTF. The CDR3 DNA reads as TGTGCCAGCAGTTTAAGTGTTGGGACAGGACTTAATCGGGGCACCTTC.